This T cell receptor (beta chain) was sequenced during a study of blood T cells in healthy people across ages. It was with a sample-barcoded 5' primer and a J-beta primer mix that a second PCR of about 6 to 12 cycles was run. TCRdb reprocessed the 5' RACE reads with MiXCR, giving one entry per CDR3 protein. The sample has about 500,000 distinct CDR3 sequences, 24% seen once. This sample was also put to use in a study of T cells of mothers and their children. This second report adds: Researchers found no T cell clones that were persistent and microchimeric.

The TCR originated in a boy between 10 and 17 years old in good health. The sequencing input was blood.

The CDR3 region is CSAAKSVNTGELFF. The DNA of the CDR3 is TGCAGTGCTGCTAAATCGGTGAACACCGGGGAGCTGTTTTTT. V and J are TRBV20-1 and TRBJ2-2; D is ambiguous. V dropped 5 bases and J dropped 1 base, with 11 bases sitting between them. The CDR3 contains 14 residues. CDR1 is DFQATT and CDR2 is SNEGSKA in the germline V gene (reference sequence).